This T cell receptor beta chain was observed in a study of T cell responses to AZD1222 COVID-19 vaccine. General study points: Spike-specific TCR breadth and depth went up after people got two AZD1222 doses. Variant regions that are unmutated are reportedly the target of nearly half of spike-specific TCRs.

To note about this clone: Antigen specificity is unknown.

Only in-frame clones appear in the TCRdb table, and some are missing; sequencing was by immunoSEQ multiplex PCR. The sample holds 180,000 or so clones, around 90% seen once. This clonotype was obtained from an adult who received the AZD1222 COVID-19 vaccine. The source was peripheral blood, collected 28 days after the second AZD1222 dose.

This CDR3 is CASISDTYGYTF. The CDR3 bases are TGTGCCAGCATATCAGATACTTATGGCTACACCTTC. The V and J genes are TRBV5-4 and TRBJ1-2; no clear D. The CDR3 spans 12 residues. Germline-derived CDR1 and CDR2 are SGHNT and YYREEE (reference sequence). V lost 6 bases and J lost 5, with 11 bases in between.